This T cell receptor (beta chain) was sequenced during a study of beta chain features in type 1 diabetes. About the study: No age, gender or cell yield differences were seen between patients and healthy donors.

The CDR3 length is 16 residues. The V end was cut by 0 bases, the J end by 4 bases, with 12 bases between. Germline V lookup: CDR1 MNHEY, CDR2 SVGAGI. Reverse transcription of all isolated RNA meant that expressed TCRB transcripts were sequenced. Clones were read by immunoSEQ multiplex PCR, and TCRdb kept only the in-frame ones, dropping some. The sample carries roughly 400,000 clones, about 10% recorded once. The study, taken as a whole, reports: Individuals with type 1 diabetes displayed fewer insertions and more deletions at VDJ junctions. Among patients, naive, central memory and Treg TCRB repertoires appeared more similar than among healthy donors. Researchers report that Type 1 diabetes patients had moderately but significantly shorter TCRB CDR3s across all four CD4+ subsets.

This clone was recorded a few times. Its antigen is still unknown. The TCR sequence derives from a man younger than 45 with type 1 diabetes. The rearrangement uses TRBV6-5 and TRBJ2-2; maybe TRBD2 (6 bases). Sequenced material: central memory CD4+ T cells from blood. CDR3 nucleotide sequence: TGTGCCAGCAGTTACTCTCCTAGCGCGGGCACCGGGGAGCTGTTTTTT. It encodes CASSYSPSAGTGELFF.